This T cell receptor beta chain was sequenced in a study of response to subunit inactivated influenza vaccine. Overall study findings and caveats: Researchers suggested that each seasonal influenza vaccination recruits few new T cells.

With respect to this clonotype: Its antigen is still unknown.

Germline CDR1 reads MNHNS; CDR2 reads SASEGT. V shed 6 bases and J shed 6 bases, with 21 bases lying between them. This CDR3 has 15 residues. One entry per CDR3 protein results from TCRdb running MiXCR on the RT-PCR reads. This sample yields hundreds of thousands of distinct CDR3 sequences, of which 15% to 20% are seen a single time; roughly a tenth belongs to the top ten. The clonotype originates from a man aged 45-65 years who received an inactivated influenza vaccine. The V call is TRBV6-1, the J call TRBJ2-7; either TRBD1 or TRBD2 may supply D (5 bases each). Here the sequenced sample was PBMCs from blood, taken 5 days after vaccination. CDR3 amino acids: CASRPGEGRGGEQYF. CDR3 nucleotides: TGTGCCAGCAGGCCCGGAGAGGGGCGAGGTGGCGAGCAGTACTTC.